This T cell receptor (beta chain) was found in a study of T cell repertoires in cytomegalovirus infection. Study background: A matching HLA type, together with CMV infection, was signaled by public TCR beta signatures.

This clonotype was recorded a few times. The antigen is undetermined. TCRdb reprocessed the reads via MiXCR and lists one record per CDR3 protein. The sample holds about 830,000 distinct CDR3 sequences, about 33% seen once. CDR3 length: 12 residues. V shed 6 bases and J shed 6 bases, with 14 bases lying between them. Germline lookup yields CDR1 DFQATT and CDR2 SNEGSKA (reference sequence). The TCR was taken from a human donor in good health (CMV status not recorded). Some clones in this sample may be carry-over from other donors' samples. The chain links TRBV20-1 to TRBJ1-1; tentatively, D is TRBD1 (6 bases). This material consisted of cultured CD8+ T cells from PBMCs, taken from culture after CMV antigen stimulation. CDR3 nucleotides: TGCAGTGCCAAAGGACAGCCTTCTGAAGCTTTCTTT. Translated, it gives CSAKGQPSEAFF.